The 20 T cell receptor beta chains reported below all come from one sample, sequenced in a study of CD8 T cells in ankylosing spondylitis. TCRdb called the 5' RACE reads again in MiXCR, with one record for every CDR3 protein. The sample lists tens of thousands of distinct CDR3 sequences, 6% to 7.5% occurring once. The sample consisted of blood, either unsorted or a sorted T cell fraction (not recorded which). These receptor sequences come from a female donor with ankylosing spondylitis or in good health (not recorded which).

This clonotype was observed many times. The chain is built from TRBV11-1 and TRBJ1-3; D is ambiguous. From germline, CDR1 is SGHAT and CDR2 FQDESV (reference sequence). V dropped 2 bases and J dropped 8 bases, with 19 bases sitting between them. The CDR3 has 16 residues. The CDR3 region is CASSLRFRRRDDTIYF. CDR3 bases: TGTGCCAGCAGCTTAAGGTTTCGACGACGAGACGACACCATATATTTT.

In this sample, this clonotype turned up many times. CDR3 nucleotide sequence: TGTGCCAGCAGTTACCCTCTAACAGGGGGCGAGAGGAACACTGAAGCTTTCTTT. Translating gives CASSYPLTGGERNTEAFF. The J gene is TRBJ1-1, the V gene TRBV6-5; 9 bases align to TRBD1. Per the germline V gene, CDR1 is MNHEY and CDR2 is SVGAGI. V was pared by 2 bases and J by 1 base, with 11 bases of the junction left unmatched. The CDR3 consists of 18 residues.

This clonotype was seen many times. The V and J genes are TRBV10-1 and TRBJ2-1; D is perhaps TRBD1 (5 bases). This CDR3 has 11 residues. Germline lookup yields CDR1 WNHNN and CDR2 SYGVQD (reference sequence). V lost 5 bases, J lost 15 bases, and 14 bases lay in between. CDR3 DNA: TGCGCCAGCAGTTCGGACATTGCGACGTTCTTC. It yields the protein CASSSDIATFF.

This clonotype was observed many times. The CDR3 region is CASSLAGTANTEAFF. CDR3 nucleotide sequence: TGTGCCAGCAGTTTAGCCGGGACGGCGAACACTGAAGCTTTCTTT. The chain couples TRBV12-3 or TRBV12-4 to TRBJ1-1, with D tentatively TRBD1 (5 bases). The CDR3 has 15 residues. The germline V and J ends were trimmed by 0 bases and 1 base, with 9 bases remaining between them.

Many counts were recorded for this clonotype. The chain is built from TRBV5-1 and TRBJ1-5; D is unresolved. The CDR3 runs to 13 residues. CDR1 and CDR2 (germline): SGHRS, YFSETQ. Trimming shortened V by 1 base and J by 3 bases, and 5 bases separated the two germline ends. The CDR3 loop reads CASSLNLNQPQHF. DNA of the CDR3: TGCGCCAGCAGCTTGAATCTCAATCAGCCCCAGCATTTT.

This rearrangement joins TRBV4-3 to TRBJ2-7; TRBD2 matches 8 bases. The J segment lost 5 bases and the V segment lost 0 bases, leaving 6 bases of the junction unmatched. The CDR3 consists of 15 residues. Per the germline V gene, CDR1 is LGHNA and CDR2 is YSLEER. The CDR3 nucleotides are TGCGCCAGCAGCCAAGATGCCAGCGGGGGAGACGAGCAGTACTTC. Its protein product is CASSQDASGGDEQYF.

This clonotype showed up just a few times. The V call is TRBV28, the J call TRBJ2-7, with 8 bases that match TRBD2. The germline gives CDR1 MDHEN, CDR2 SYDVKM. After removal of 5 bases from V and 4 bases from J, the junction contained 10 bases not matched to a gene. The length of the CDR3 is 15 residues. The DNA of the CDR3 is TGTGCCAGCAGTCCGCAGGGTAGCGGGGCTTACGAGCAGTACGTC. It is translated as CASSPQGSGAYEQYV.

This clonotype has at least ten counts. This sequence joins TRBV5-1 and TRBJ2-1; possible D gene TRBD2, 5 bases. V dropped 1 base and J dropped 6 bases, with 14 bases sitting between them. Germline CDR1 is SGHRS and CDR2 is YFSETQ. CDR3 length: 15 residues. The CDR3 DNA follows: TGCGCCAGCAGCTTGCCCGAAGGACTGATCAATGAGCAGTTCTTC. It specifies CASSLPEGLINEQFF.

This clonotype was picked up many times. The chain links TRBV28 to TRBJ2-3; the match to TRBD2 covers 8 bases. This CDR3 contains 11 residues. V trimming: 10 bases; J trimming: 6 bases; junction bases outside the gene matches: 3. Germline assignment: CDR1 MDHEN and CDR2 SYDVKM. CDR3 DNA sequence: TGTGCCACCGGGGGGGCGGATACGCAGTATTTT. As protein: CATGGADTQYF.

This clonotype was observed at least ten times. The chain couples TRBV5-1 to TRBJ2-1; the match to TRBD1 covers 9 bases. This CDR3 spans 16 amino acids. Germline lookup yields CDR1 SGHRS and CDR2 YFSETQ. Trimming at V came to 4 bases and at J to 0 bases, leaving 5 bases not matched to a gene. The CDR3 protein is CASSGGQGSSYNEQFF. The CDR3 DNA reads TGCGCCAGCAGCGGTGGACAGGGGAGCTCCTACAATGAGCAGTTCTTC.

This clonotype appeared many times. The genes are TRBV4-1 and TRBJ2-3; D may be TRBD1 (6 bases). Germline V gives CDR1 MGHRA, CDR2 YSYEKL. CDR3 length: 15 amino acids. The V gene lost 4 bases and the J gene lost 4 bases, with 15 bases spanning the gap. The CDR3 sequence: CASSRTDPLSDTQYF. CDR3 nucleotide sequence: TGCGCCAGCAGCCGGACAGACCCACTTTCAGATACGCAGTATTTT.

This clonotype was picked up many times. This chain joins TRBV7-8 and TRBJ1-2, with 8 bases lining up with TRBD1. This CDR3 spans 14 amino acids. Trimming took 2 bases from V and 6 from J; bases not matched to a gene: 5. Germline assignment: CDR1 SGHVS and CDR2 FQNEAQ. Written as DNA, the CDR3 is TGTGCCAGCAGCTTACGGGACAGGTTGAATGGCTACACCTTC. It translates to CASSLRDRLNGYTF.

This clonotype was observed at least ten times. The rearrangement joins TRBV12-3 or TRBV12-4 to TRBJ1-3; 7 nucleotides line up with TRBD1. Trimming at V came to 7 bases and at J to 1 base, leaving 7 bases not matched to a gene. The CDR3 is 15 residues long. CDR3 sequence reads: CASNPQGSSGNTIYF. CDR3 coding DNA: TGTGCCAGCAATCCACAGGGGTCTTCTGGAAACACCATATATTTT.

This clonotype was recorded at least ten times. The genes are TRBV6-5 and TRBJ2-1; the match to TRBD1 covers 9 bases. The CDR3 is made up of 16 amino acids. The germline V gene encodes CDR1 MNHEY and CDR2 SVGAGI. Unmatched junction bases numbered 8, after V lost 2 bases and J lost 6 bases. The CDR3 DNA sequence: TGTGCCAGCAGTTACCTAAACAGGGGGCTCATCAATGAGCAGTTCTTC. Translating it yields CASSYLNRGLINEQFF.

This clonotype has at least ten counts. This CDR3 is CASSLEFNYGYTF. CDR3 DNA: TGCGCCAGCAGCTTGGAATTTAACTATGGCTACACCTTC. The rearrangement joins TRBV5-1 to TRBJ1-2; D gene unclear. Germline CDR1 SGHRS, CDR2 YFSETQ. This CDR3 region has 13 residues. Trimming pared 0 bases from V and 1 base from J, leaving 4 bases between.

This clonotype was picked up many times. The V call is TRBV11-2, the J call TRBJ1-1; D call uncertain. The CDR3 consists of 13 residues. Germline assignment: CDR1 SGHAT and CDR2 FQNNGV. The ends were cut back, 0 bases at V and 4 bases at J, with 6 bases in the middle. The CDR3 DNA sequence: TGTGCCAGCAGCTTAGATTACAGCACTGAAGCTTTCTTT. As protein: CASSLDYSTEAFF. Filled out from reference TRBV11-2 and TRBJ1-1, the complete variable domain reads EAGVAQSPRYKIIEKRQSVAFWCNPISGHATLYWYQQILGQGPKLLIQFQNNGVVDDSQLPKDRFSAERLKGVDSTLKIQPAKLEDSAVYLCASSLDYSTEAFFGQGTRLTVV.

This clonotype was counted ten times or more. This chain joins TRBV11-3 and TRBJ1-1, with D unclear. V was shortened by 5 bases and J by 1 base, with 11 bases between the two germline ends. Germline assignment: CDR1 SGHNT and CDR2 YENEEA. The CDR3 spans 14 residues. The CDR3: CASSLIGENTEAFF. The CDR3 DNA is TGTGCCAGCAGCCTGATTGGGGAGAACACTGAAGCTTTCTTT.

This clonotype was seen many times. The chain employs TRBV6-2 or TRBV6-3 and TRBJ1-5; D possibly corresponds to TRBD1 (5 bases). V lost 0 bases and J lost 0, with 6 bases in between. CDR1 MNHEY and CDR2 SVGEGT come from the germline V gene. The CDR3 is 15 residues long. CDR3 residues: CASSYSGASNQPQHF. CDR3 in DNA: TGTGCCAGCAGTTACTCCGGGGCTAGCAATCAGCCCCAGCATTTT.

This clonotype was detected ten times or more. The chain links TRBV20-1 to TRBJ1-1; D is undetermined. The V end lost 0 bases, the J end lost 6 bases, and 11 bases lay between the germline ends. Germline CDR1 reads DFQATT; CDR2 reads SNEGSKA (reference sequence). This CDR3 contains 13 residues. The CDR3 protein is CSARDLSEAEAFF. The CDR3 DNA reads TGCAGTGCTAGAGATCTTTCAGAGGCTGAAGCTTTCTTT.

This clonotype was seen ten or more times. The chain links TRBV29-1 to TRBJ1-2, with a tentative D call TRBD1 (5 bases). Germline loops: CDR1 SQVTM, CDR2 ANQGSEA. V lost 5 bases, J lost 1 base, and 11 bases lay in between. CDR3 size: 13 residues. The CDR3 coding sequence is TGCAGCGTTCGGGGCCGACTTAACTATGGCTACACCTTC. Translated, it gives CSVRGRLNYGYTF.